A single sample is the source of the 22 T cell receptor beta chains below, sequenced in a study of blood T cell repertoires in COVID-19. The assay was immunoSEQ multiplex PCR, and TCRdb's table has in-frame clones only and misses some. The table lists 130,000 to 150,000 clones, around 89% of them singletons. The specimen sequenced was peripheral blood. These receptor sequences come from a woman aged 60 to 75 with active COVID-19.

This clone has just one count. This chain uses TRBV24-1 with TRBJ2-3; weak D call: TRBD2 (6 bases). The germline CDR1 and CDR2 sequences are KGHDR and SFDVKD. The CDR3 is made up of 14 amino acids. V was clipped by 6 bases and J by 2 bases, with 11 bases between them. CDR3 sequence (DNA): TGTGCCACCAGTTGGCGGGGATACACAGATACGCAGTATTTT. This sequence encodes CATSWRGYTDTQYF.

The V and J genes are TRBV6-2 or TRBV6-3 and TRBJ2-7; 7 bases align to TRBD1. V shed 2 bases and J 0 bases; nucleotides not matched to a gene: 7. The CDR3 consists of 16 residues. The germline gives CDR1 MNHEY, CDR2 SVGEGT. The CDR3 coding sequence is TGTGCCAGCAGTTACGGTAGGGGGCAGAGCTCCTACGAGCAGTACTTC. This translates into CASSYGRGQSSYEQYF.

This chain joins TRBV19 and TRBJ1-4, with TRBD1 matching 7 bases. This CDR3 contains 15 residues. CDR1 is LNHDA and CDR2 is SQIVND in the germline V gene (reference sequence). V was pared by 5 bases and J by 9 bases, with 12 bases of the junction left unmatched. The CDR3 region is CASSGTGTERKKLFF. In nucleotides, the CDR3 is TGTGCCAGTAGTGGGACCGGGACAGAGCGGAAAAAACTGTTTTTT.

This clone was seen once. Other nucleotide sequences from this sample produce the same CDR3. V gene TRBV7-2 combines with J gene TRBJ2-5, with TRBD2 identical over 12 bases. Losses at the gene ends were 3 bases for V and 4 bases for J; bases not matched to a gene: 3. CDR1 SGHTA and CDR2 FQGNSA come from the germline V gene. The CDR3 is made up of 15 amino acids. The CDR3, as DNA: TGTGCCAGCAGCTTGACTAGCGGGAGAACAGAGACCCAGTACTTC. Protein: CASSLTSGRTETQYF.

This clone was observed a single time. The V gene is TRBV2, the J gene TRBJ2-7; D gene unclear. This CDR3 spans 13 amino acids. V lost 8 bases and J lost 0, with 11 bases in between. Germline CDR1 SNHLY, CDR2 FYNNEI. The CDR3 bases are TGTGCCAGCGTCTACTTTAGCTCCTACGAGCAGTACTTC. Translating gives CASVYFSSYEQYF.

At least ten counts were recorded for this clone. The gene calls are TRBV6-5 and TRBJ2-2; perhaps TRBD1 as D (6 bases). The germline V and J ends were trimmed by 8 bases and 6 bases, with 16 bases remaining between them. Germline CDR1 reads MNHEY; CDR2 reads SVGAGI. This CDR3 region has 14 residues. The CDR3 sequence is CASGESAGAGELFF. CDR3 nucleotide sequence: TGTGCCAGCGGCGAGAGTGCAGGGGCCGGGGAGCTGTTTTTT.

The chain links TRBV18 to TRBJ2-3; TRBD2 matches 13 bases. The germline gives CDR1 KGHSH, CDR2 LQKENI. This CDR3 comprises 19 residues. Germline trimming cut 4 bases from V and 0 bases from J; bases unmatched to any gene: 10. CDR3 DNA sequence: TGTGCCAGCTCACTCACCTGGGGGACTAGCGGGAAGAGCACAGATACGCAGTATTTT. This encodes CASSLTWGTSGKSTDTQYF.

V gene TRBV7-6 combines with J gene TRBJ1-2, with 8 nucleotides matching TRBD1. Unmatched junction bases numbered 18, after V lost 1 base and J lost 5 bases. Looked up from germline, CDR1 is SGHVS and CDR2 is FNYEAQ. CDR3 size: 19 residues. The CDR3 is CASSLGAKLTGQVPYGYTF. The CDR3 DNA is TGTGCCAGCAGCTTAGGGGCGAAACTAACGGGACAGGTTCCTTATGGCTACACCTTC.

The chain has TRBV19 and TRBJ2-1, with a weak D call TRBD2 (6 bases). Germline CDR1 LNHDA, CDR2 SQIVND (reference sequence). The CDR3 loop spans 14 amino acids. Trimming cost V 4 bases and J 5 bases, with 12 bases left between them. The CDR3 sequence: CASSRLVTNNEQFF. Written as DNA, the CDR3 is TGTGCCAGTAGTAGACTAGTTACGAACAATGAGCAGTTCTTC.

The chain employs TRBV2 and TRBJ1-2; tentatively, D is TRBD1 (6 bases). The CDR3 totals 14 residues. Trimming cost V 6 bases and J 3 bases, with 14 bases left between them. From germline, CDR1 is SNHLY and CDR2 FYNNEI. As DNA, the CDR3 is TGTGCCAGCAGCGAACAGGGTTCCCACTATGGCTACACCTTC. Its protein product is CASSEQGSHYGYTF. Drawing the rest from reference TRBV2 and TRBJ1-2, the complete variable domain is EPEVTQTPSHQVTQMGQEVILRCVPISNHLYFYWYRQILGQKVEFLVSFYNNEISEKSEIFDDQFSVERPDGSNFTLKIRSTKLEDSAMYFCASSEQGSHYGYTFGSGTRLTVV.

V gene TRBV11-2 combines with J gene TRBJ2-7, with 9 positions matching TRBD2. CDR3 length equals 16 residues. Germline values: CDR1 SGHAT, CDR2 FQNNGV. Trimming took 5 bases from V and 6 from J; bases not matched to a gene: 14. In DNA, the CDR3 is TGTGCCAGCAGCCAACTGGCGGGAGGGCCCCCCGGCGAGCAGTACTTC. It translates to CASSQLAGGPPGEQYF.

CDR3 loop: CATSRESGMETQYF. DNA of the CDR3: TGTGCCACCAGCAGAGAGAGCGGGATGGAGACCCAGTACTTC. The rearrangement uses TRBV15 and TRBJ2-5; 7 nucleotides line up with TRBD2. This CDR3 has 14 residues. Germline V gene lookup returns CDR1 LNHNV and CDR2 YYDKDF (reference sequence). The V segment lost 0 bases and the J segment 5 bases; nucleotides outside the gene matches: 3.

The chain has TRBV6-2 or TRBV6-3 and TRBJ1-5; D not resolved. Trimming shortened V by 2 bases and J by 0 bases, and 8 bases separated the two germline ends. Germline assignment: CDR1 MNHEY and CDR2 SVGEGT. CDR3 length: 15 amino acids. CDR3 DNA: TGTGCCAGCAGTTACCTTGGCATTAGCAATCAGCCCCAGCATTTT. The encoded protein is CASSYLGISNQPQHF.

This clone was counted once. CDR3 bases: TGTGCCACCTCCAAATGGGACTCAGATCAGCCCCAGCATTTT. As protein: CATSKWDSDQPQHF. The rearrangement joins TRBV15 to TRBJ1-5, with D maybe TRBD1 (5 bases). The CDR3 sequence is 14 residues long. Deletions cut 8 bases from V and 5 bases from J, with 16 bases between. Per germline, CDR1 LNHNV and CDR2 YYDKDF (reference sequence).

As DNA, the CDR3 is TGTGCCAGCCGCCAGCCGGGACAGGGGTCAAATACGCAGTATTTT. It codes for CASRQPGQGSNTQYF. The rearrangement uses TRBV7-2 and TRBJ2-3; 10 bases map to TRBD1. The CDR3 covers 15 residues. Germline V lookup: CDR1 SGHTA, CDR2 FQGNSA. Losses at the gene ends were 8 bases for V and 7 bases for J; bases not matched to a gene: 12. The variable domain in full, with the rest retrieved from reference TRBV7-2 and TRBJ2-3, is GAGVSQSPSNKVTEKGKDVELRCDPISGHTALYWYRQSLGQGLEFLIYFQGNSAPDKSGLPSDRFSAERTGGSVSTLTIQRTQQEDSAVYLCASRQPGQGSNTQYFGPGTRLTVL.

This rearrangement joins TRBV11-2 to TRBJ2-3; TRBD2 matches at 7 bases. The V segment lost 5 bases and the J segment 5 bases; nucleotides outside the gene matches: 16. From germline, CDR1 is SGHAT and CDR2 FQNNGV. This CDR3 spans 17 amino acids. The CDR3 reads CASSPSPGEGRGDTQYF. CDR3 sequence (DNA): TGTGCCAGCAGCCCCAGTCCGGGGGAGGGCCGGGGAGATACGCAGTATTTT.

The chain is built from TRBV5-4 and TRBJ1-2; TRBD1 aligns across 8 bases. The trim removed 0 bases at V and 8 bases at J, leaving 3 bases unmatched. Germline V CDR1 and CDR2: SGHNT, YYREEE (reference sequence). This CDR3 spans 13 amino acids. CDR3 region: CASSLDRGSGYTF. As DNA, the CDR3 is TGTGCCAGCAGCTTGGACAGGGGGAGCGGCTACACCTTC.

The chain carries TRBV5-4 and TRBJ2-5, with 16 bases identical to TRBD2. CDR1 SGHNT and CDR2 YYREEE come from the germline V gene (reference sequence). V lost 3 bases, J lost 7 bases, and 3 bases stayed unmatched. The CDR3 sequence is 15 residues long. CDR3 loop: CASSSGLAGGGTQYF. CDR3 nucleotides: TGTGCCAGCAGCTCGGGACTAGCGGGAGGGGGGACCCAGTACTTC.

The V call is TRBV6-5, the J call TRBJ1-1; D gene ambiguous. There are 16 residues in the CDR3. Trimming stripped 0 bases from V and 6 bases from J, with 17 bases between. The V gene's germline CDR1 is MNHEY and CDR2 SVGAGI. CDR3 residues: CASSYSSRQVLPEAFF. The CDR3, as DNA: TGTGCCAGCAGTTACTCGAGCAGGCAGGTTCTCCCTGAAGCTTTCTTT.

This rearrangement joins TRBV4-1 to TRBJ2-7, with 16 nucleotides matching TRBD2. Looked up from germline, CDR1 is MGHRA and CDR2 is YSYEKL. The CDR3 runs 19 residues. Trimming at V came to 0 bases and at J to 3 bases, leaving 8 bases not matched to a gene. The CDR3 nucleotides read TGCGCCAGCAGCCAAGATGGGACTAGCGGGAGGGGAATCGGCTACGAGCAGTACTTC. Translation gives CASSQDGTSGRGIGYEQYF.

This chain links TRBV28 with TRBJ2-1; tentatively, D is TRBD2 (6 bases). CDR1 is MDHEN, CDR2 SYDVKM, per germline. Trimming stripped 1 base from V and 9 bases from J, with 13 bases between. This CDR3 has 14 residues. The CDR3 sequence is CASSLYGSEREQFF. The CDR3 DNA sequence: TGTGCCAGCAGTTTATACGGGAGTGAGCGTGAGCAGTTCTTC. The variable domain in full, with the rest retrieved from reference TRBV28 and TRBJ2-1, is DVKVTQSSRYLVKRTGEKVFLECVQDMDHENMFWYRQDPGLGLRLIYFSYDVKMKEKGDIPEGYSVSREKKERFSLILESASTNQTSMYLCASSLYGSEREQFFGPGTRLTVL.

This chain joins TRBV5-1 and TRBJ2-3, with a possible D match to TRBD2 (6 bases). CDR3 length: 15 amino acids. The V end was cut by 3 bases, the J end by 3 bases, with 14 bases between. Germline V gene sequence: CDR1 SGHRS, CDR2 YFSETQ. CDR3 sequence: CASSSGTEGTDTQYF. In nucleotides, the CDR3 is TGCGCCAGCAGCTCCGGGACTGAGGGAACAGATACGCAGTATTTT.